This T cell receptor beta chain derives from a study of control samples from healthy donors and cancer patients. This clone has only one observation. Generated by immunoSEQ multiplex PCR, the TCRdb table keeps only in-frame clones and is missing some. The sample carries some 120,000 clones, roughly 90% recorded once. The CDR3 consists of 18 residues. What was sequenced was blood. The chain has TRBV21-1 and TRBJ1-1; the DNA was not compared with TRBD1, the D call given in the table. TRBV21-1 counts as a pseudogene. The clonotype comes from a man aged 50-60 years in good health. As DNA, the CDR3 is TGTGCCAGCAGCAAACTACAGGGGTCGAGGTTTTGTAGTGCTGAAGCTTTCTTT. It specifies CASSKLQGSRFCSAEAFF.